This passage covers 25 T cell receptor beta chains from one sample sequenced in a study of T cell repertoires in cytomegalovirus infection. What these receptors recognize is not known. TCRdb analysed the reads with MiXCR anew, one entry per CDR3 protein. Of 700,000 to 850,000 distinct CDR3 sequences listed, approximately 32% are singletons. The sample was cultured CD8+ T cells from PBMCs, taken from culture after CMV antigen stimulation. Receptor source: a human donor in good health (CMV status not recorded). Some clones in this sample may be carry-over from other donors' samples.

The genes are TRBV5-4 and TRBJ2-7; D is possibly TRBD1 (5 bases). With 5 bases removed from V and 2 bases from J, the gap between germline ends came to 14 bases. Germline V lookup: CDR1 SGHNT, CDR2 YYREEE (reference sequence). This CDR3 spans 14 amino acids. The CDR3: CASSSGKDAYEQYV. For the CDR3, the DNA is TGTGCCAGCAGTTCAGGGAAGGACGCCTACGAGCAGTACGTC.

The chain combines TRBV12-5 with TRBJ1-5; 11 bases align to TRBD1. Germline V gene lookup returns CDR1 LGHNT and CDR2 FRNRAP. CDR3 length: 12 residues. CDR3 in DNA: TGTACCCGGGACAGGGGGGATCAGCCCCAGCATTTT. It codes for CTRDRGDQPQHF. The entire variable domain, with the rest obtained from reference TRBV12-5 and TRBJ1-5, is as follows: DARVTQTPRHKVTEMGQEVTMRCQPILGHNTVFWYRQTMMQGLELLAYFRNRAPLDDSGMPKDRFSAEMPDATLATLKIQPSEPRDSAVYFCTRDRGDQPQHFGDGTRLSIL.

The CDR3 nucleotides are TGTGCCAGCAGCCTCGTCACAGGGGCGACTAATGAAAAACTGTTTTTT. Encoded protein: CASSLVTGATNEKLFF. The V call is TRBV7-9, the J call TRBJ1-4; 7 bases line up with TRBD1. This CDR3 comprises 16 residues. Looked up from germline, CDR1 is SEHNR and CDR2 is FQNEAQ (reference sequence). J lost 2 bases, V lost 5 bases, and 8 bases had no gene match.

This clonotype was picked up a small number of times. The chain joins TRBV19 to TRBJ2-1; TRBD2 is a possible D gene (6 bases). Germline CDR1 and CDR2: LNHDA and SQIVND (reference sequence). The CDR3 sequence is 17 residues long. V lost 3 bases and J lost 7, with 22 bases in between. CDR3 amino acids: CASSIIGTSTRENEQFF. The CDR3 DNA follows: TGTGCCAGTAGTATTATTGGGACTTCAACCCGGGAGAATGAGCAGTTCTTC.

The chain is built from TRBV4-1 and TRBJ1-1; 8 nucleotides align to TRBD1. The V gene end was trimmed by 0 bases and the J gene end by 4 bases; junction bases not matched to a gene: 4. The CDR3 totals 15 residues. Per the germline V gene, CDR1 is MGHRA and CDR2 is YSYEKL. CDR3 amino acids: CASSQDQGASTEAFF. Here the CDR3 DNA reads TGCGCCAGCAGCCAAGATCAGGGGGCAAGCACTGAAGCTTTCTTT.

This clonotype occurred a few times. V gene TRBV7-2 combines with J gene TRBJ2-3; D might be TRBD2 (5 bases). The CDR3 runs to 15 residues. The germline CDR1 and CDR2 sequences are SGHTA and FQGNSA. V lost 4 bases and J 2 bases, leaving 13 bases between the germline ends. The CDR3 DNA is TGTGCCAGCAGCTCAGCTAGCAGGATCACAGATACGCAGTATTTT. It encodes CASSSASRITDTQYF.

This rearrangement joins TRBV7-4 to TRBJ2-7, with no clear D. The CDR3 covers 17 residues. Germline CDR1 and CDR2: SGHVT and SQSDAQ. Trimming shortened V by 4 bases and J by 4 bases, and 23 bases separated the two germline ends. CDR3 in DNA: TGTGCCAGCAGCTCCTCGGCAAGGACCGCTGGTTGGTACGAGCAGTACTTC. This translates into CASSSSARTAGWYEQYF.

This clonotype appeared many times. The rearrangement joins TRBV27 to TRBJ2-2; D gene uncertain. CDR1 is MNHEY, CDR2 SMNVEV, per germline (reference sequence). This CDR3 comprises 14 residues. The V end was cut by 3 bases, the J end by 3 bases, with 8 bases between. The chain's CDR3 is CASSFGPYTGELFF. CDR3 DNA: TGTGCCAGCAGTTTTGGGCCTTACACCGGGGAGCTGTTTTTT.

The rearrangement uses TRBV13 and TRBJ2-5; no clear D gene. V lost 3 bases to trimming and J lost 4 bases, with 6 bases between them. Looked up from germline, CDR1 is PRHDT and CDR2 is FYEKMQ (reference sequence). This CDR3 contains 12 residues. This CDR3 is CASSFISETQYF. The DNA for the CDR3 is TGTGCCAGCAGCTTCATCTCAGAGACCCAGTACTTC.

The chain joins TRBV6-4 to TRBJ2-7, with D maybe TRBD1 (6 bases). Germline V gene sequence: CDR1 MRHNA, CDR2 SNTAGT. This CDR3 region has 13 residues. The V end was cut by 6 bases, the J end by 4 bases, with 13 bases between. CDR3 in amino acids: CASSDRLNYEQYV. For the CDR3, the DNA is TGTGCCAGCAGCGACAGGTTGAATTACGAGCAGTACGTC.

The rearrangement uses TRBV20-1 and TRBJ2-7, with D perhaps assigned TRBD1 or TRBD2 (5 bases each). The V and J ends lost 8 bases and 3 bases respectively, with 17 bases between them. Germline assignment: CDR1 DFQATT and CDR2 SNEGSKA (reference sequence). The CDR3 is 13 amino acids. The CDR3 loop is CSTRDGFYYEQYV. The CDR3, as DNA: TGCAGTACCCGGGACGGTTTTTACTACGAGCAGTACGTC.

This chain connects TRBV7-8 to TRBJ1-6, with D hard to call. Germline CDR1 reads SGHVS; CDR2 reads FQNEAQ. CDR3 length equals 14 residues. Trimming removed 5 bases from V and 2 bases from J, with 7 bases in between. CDR3: CASSVSPYNSPLHF. In DNA form, the CDR3 reads TGTGCCAGCAGCGTTAGTCCCTATAATTCACCCCTCCACTTT. Looking up the rest from reference TRBV7-8 and TRBJ1-6 gives the full variable domain: GAGVSQSPRYKVAKRGQDVALRCDPISGHVSLFWYQQALGQGPEFLTYFQNEAQLDKSGLPSDRFFAERPEGSVSTLKIQRTQQEDSAVYLCASSVSPYNSPLHFGNGTRLTVT.

The rearrangement links TRBV7-8 to TRBJ2-1, with 9 bases that match TRBD2. Looked up from germline, CDR1 is SGHVS and CDR2 is FQNEAQ. V shed 0 bases, J shed 1 base, and the junction held 13 bases outside the gene matches. This CDR3 has 20 amino acids. The CDR3 DNA reads as TGTGCCAGCAGCTTAGCGTTTACAGCGGGGGGACCGAGGTCCTACAATGAGCAGTTCTTC. It specifies CASSLAFTAGGPRSYNEQFF.

V gene TRBV5-4 combines with J gene TRBJ1-6; the D is unclear. The CDR3 spans 17 residues. V shed 0 bases and J shed 0 bases, with 10 bases lying between them. Germline V gene sequence: CDR1 SGHNT, CDR2 YYREEE (reference sequence). The CDR3 sequence: CASSLAPLGSYNSPLHF. The CDR3 coding sequence is TGTGCCAGCAGCTTGGCACCTTTAGGCTCCTATAATTCACCCCTCCACTTT.

This clonotype was observed a handful of times. The chain combines TRBV4-1 with TRBJ1-5; 7 nucleotides agree with TRBD1. The CDR3 spans 16 residues. Trimming took 0 bases from V and 0 from J; bases not matched to a gene: 2. Germline V gene data show CDR1 as MGHRA and CDR2 as YSYEKL. The chain's CDR3 is CASSQDTGDSNQPQHF. The DNA for the CDR3 is TGCGCCAGCAGCCAAGATACAGGGGATAGCAATCAGCCCCAGCATTTT.

This clonotype was detected a few times. V usage is TRBV6-6 and J usage is TRBJ2-2, with TRBD1 identical over 7 bases. CDR1 and CDR2 from the germline V gene are MNHNY and SVGAGI (reference sequence). The ends lost 2 bases at V and 5 bases at J; junction bases unmatched: 17. The CDR3 is 19 residues long. The CDR3 here is CASSYRQGELDTRTGELFF. In nucleotides, the CDR3 is TGTGCCAGCAGTTACCGACAGGGTGAACTAGATACGAGGACCGGGGAGCTGTTTTTT.

Comments on this clonotype: Since a much larger clone is just one base distant, this may be a read error. The chain joins TRBV7-8 to TRBJ2-5; maybe TRBD1 (6 bases). CDR3 length: 15 residues. Germline loops: CDR1 SGHVS, CDR2 FQNEAQ. The DNA of the CDR3 is TGTGTCAGCAGCTCAAAAGGCAGGGGTAAAGAGACCCAGTACTTC. Translation gives CVSSSKGRGKETQYF.

The chain is built from TRBV7-8 and TRBJ2-3, with 8 bases fitting TRBD2. CDR1 is SGHVS, CDR2 FQNEAQ, per germline. The CDR3 covers 16 residues. The ends lost 3 bases at V and 0 bases at J; junction bases unmatched: 5. The CDR3 nucleotides read TGTGCCAGCAGCTTCGAAGCGGGGGTGAGCACAGATACGCAGTATTTT. Residues: CASSFEAGVSTDTQYF. The full variable domain, its missing parts supplied by reference TRBV7-8 and TRBJ2-3, is GAGVSQSPRYKVAKRGQDVALRCDPISGHVSLFWYQQALGQGPEFLTYFQNEAQLDKSGLPSDRFFAERPEGSVSTLKIQRTQQEDSAVYLCASSFEAGVSTDTQYFGPGTRLTVL.

In this sample, this clonotype turned up a few times. J is TRBJ1-3 and V is TRBV9; tentatively, D is TRBD1 (6 bases). Trimming left V 4 bases short and J 0 bases short, with 11 bases between. Germline-derived CDR1 and CDR2 are SGDLS and YYNGEE. The CDR3 is 15 residues long. The CDR3 loop is CASSLGQSSGNTIYF. The DNA of the CDR3 is TGTGCCAGCAGCCTTGGACAGAGCTCTGGAAACACCATATATTTT.

This clonotype was seen repeatedly, ten times or more. The rearrangement joins TRBV7-9 to TRBJ1-1; 9 bases line up with TRBD1. Looked up from germline, CDR1 is SEHNR and CDR2 is FQNEAQ (reference sequence). The CDR3 consists of 15 residues. The V and J ends lost 2 bases and 12 bases, in that order; junction bases with no gene match: 13. The CDR3 region is CASSLLSGTGSVTFF. Here the CDR3 DNA reads TGTGCCAGCAGCTTACTCTCCGGGACAGGGAGTGTGACTTTCTTT.

Worth noting for this clonotype: This clone may be a read error of a much larger clone one base away. The rearrangement uses TRBV7-2 and TRBJ2-3, with D unresolved. The V end was cut by 6 bases, the J end by 2 bases, with 9 bases between. The CDR3 has 13 residues. The V gene's germline CDR1 is SGHTA and CDR2 FQGNSA. The CDR3 DNA is TGTGCCAGCAGTGATTTCCCCACAGATACGCAGTATTTT. It encodes CASSDFPTDTQYF.

This clonotype was recorded a few times. This chain uses TRBV4-3 with TRBJ1-2, with a possible D match to TRBD1 (5 bases). The CDR3 covers 16 residues. Trimming cost V 0 bases and J 3 bases, with 14 bases left between them. CDR1 is LGHNA and CDR2 is YSLEER in the germline V gene. The CDR3 is CASSQDPEQGDYGYTF. The CDR3 DNA sequence: TGCGCCAGCAGCCAAGATCCGGAGCAGGGTGACTATGGCTACACCTTC.

Of note for this clonotype: Sequence at one end of the junction differs from germline and may be a read error. This rearrangement joins TRBV7-9 to TRBJ1-4; TRBD1 agrees at 7 bases. Germline CDR1 is SEHNR and CDR2 is FQNEAQ (reference sequence). The CDR3 is 14 residues long. CDR3 sequence reads: CVSSKDGQVEKLFF. The DNA of the CDR3 is TGTGTCAGCAGCAAAGACGGACAGGTTGAAAAACTGTTTTTT.

This rearrangement joins TRBV5-4 to TRBJ1-2; 12 bases are shared with TRBD1. The CDR3 length is 16 residues. Germline loops: CDR1 SGHNT, CDR2 YYREEE (reference sequence). The J segment lost 6 bases and the V segment lost 7 bases, leaving 13 bases of the junction unmatched. The chain's CDR3 is CASFPGQGAPGDGYTF. CDR3 sequence (DNA): TGTGCCAGCTTTCCGGGACAGGGGGCGCCGGGGGATGGCTACACCTTC.

V is TRBV27 and J is TRBJ2-5; D may be TRBD1 (6 bases). Germline V gene sequence: CDR1 MNHEY, CDR2 SMNVEV (reference sequence). The CDR3 runs 14 residues. Trimming removed 6 bases from V and 5 bases from J, with 16 bases in between. For the CDR3, the DNA is TGTGCCAGCAGAGACCTTGCGAGGGGGGAGACCCAGTACTTC. This codes for CASRDLARGETQYF.